The rows below give T cell receptor beta chains drawn from one sample of a study of cytomegalovirus exposure and HLA in healthy donors. The protocol was immunoSEQ multiplex PCR, while the TCRdb copy is restricted to in-frame clones and leaves out a portion. The repertoire holds around 150,000 clones, roughly 78% seen once, with just over 3% in the top ten. Sequenced material: PBMCs. All receptors derive from a woman aged 40-49 years in good health and CMV-seronegative. CDR3s include the opening cysteine and the closing phenylalanine or tryptophan. Each record gives: clone size, V gene, D gene, J gene, CDR3 protein, CDR3 DNA. A D gene is named only where the DNA matches it firmly. Clone size, where shown, is once, few, many, or a class for clones that have expanded.

clone size: once
V gene: TRBV5-1
D gene: NA
J gene: TRBJ1-2
CDR3 protein: CASSESGLRSYGYTF
CDR3 DNA: TGCGCCAGCAGCGAATCAGGGCTGCGCTCCTATGGCTACACCTTC

clone size: NA
V gene: TRBV15
D gene: NA
J gene: TRBJ2-7
CDR3 protein: CATSRGQGAEQYF
CDR3 DNA: TGTGCCACCAGCAGAGGGCAAGGGGCCGAGCAGTACTTC

clone size: NA
V gene: TRBV27
D gene: NA
J gene: TRBJ1-5
CDR3 protein: CSIQGPYSNQPQHF
CDR3 DNA: TGTTCCATCCAGGGCCCTTATAGCAATCAGCCCCAGCATTTT

clone size: NA
V gene: TRBV2
D gene: NA
J gene: TRBJ1-5
CDR3 protein: CASSGPEHSNQPQHF
CDR3 DNA: TGTGCCAGCAGTGGCCCGGAGCATAGCAATCAGCCCCAGCATTTT

clone size: NA
V gene: TRBV7-6
D gene: TRBD2
J gene: TRBJ2-1
CDR3 protein: CASSPDPILAGGLYNEQFF
CDR3 DNA: TGTGCCAGCAGCCCCGACCCTATTCTAGCGGGGGGGTTATACAATGAGCAGTTCTTC

clone size: few
V gene: TRBV6-1
D gene: TRBD1
J gene: TRBJ1-3
CDR3 protein: CASSDPHRGRSGNTIYF
CDR3 DNA: TGTGCCAGCAGTGACCCACACAGGGGCAGGTCTGGAAACACCATATATTTT

clone size: few
V gene: TRBV4-1
D gene: NA
J gene: TRBJ1-4
CDR3 protein: CASSQGMGRTNEKLFF
CDR3 DNA: TGCGCCAGCAGCCAAGGAATGGGGCGTACTAATGAAAAACTGTTTTTT

clone size: NA
V gene: TRBV11-3
D gene: TRBD1
J gene: TRBJ1-1
CDR3 protein: CASSSRDSSAFF
CDR3 DNA: TGTGCCAGCAGCTCCCGGGACAGCTCAGCTTTCTTT

clone size: NA
V gene: TRBV25-1
D gene: TRBD1
J gene: TRBJ1-1
CDR3 protein: CASSDPSRGLWATEAFF
CDR3 DNA: TGTGCCAGCAGTGATCCATCCAGGGGGCTCTGGGCCACTGAAGCTTTCTTT

clone size: once
V gene: TRBV6-1
D gene: NA
J gene: TRBJ1-1
CDR3 protein: CASTVDRVNTEAFF
CDR3 DNA: TGTGCCAGCACCGTGGACAGAGTGAACACTGAAGCTTTCTTT

clone size: NA
V gene: TRBV9
D gene: TRBD2
J gene: TRBJ2-7
CDR3 protein: CASSVDPAGASYEQYF
CDR3 DNA: TGTGCCAGCAGCGTAGACCCAGCGGGGGCTTCCTACGAGCAGTACTTC

clone size: NA
V gene: TRBV2
D gene: TRBD1
J gene: TRBJ1-2
CDR3 protein: CASGGQGYFGYTF
CDR3 DNA: TGTGCCAGCGGCGGACAGGGGTATTTCGGCTACACCTTC

clone size: NA
V gene: TRBV19
D gene: NA
J gene: TRBJ1-2
CDR3 protein: CASSLRTAQSYGYTF
CDR3 DNA: TGTGCCAGTAGTCTGCGGACTGCCCAATCCTATGGCTACACCTTC

clone size: NA
V gene: TRBV19
D gene: NA
J gene: TRBJ2-3
CDR3 protein: CASSIQFVSTDTQYF
CDR3 DNA: TGTGCCAGTAGTATTCAGTTTGTTTCGACAGATACGCAGTATTTT

clone size: NA
V gene: TRBV5-1
D gene: TRBD1
J gene: TRBJ2-5
CDR3 protein: CASSKGGRGGQETQYF
CDR3 DNA: TGCGCCAGCAGCAAAGGGGGCAGGGGTGGGCAAGAGACCCAGTACTTC

clone size: NA
V gene: TRBV5-1
D gene: NA
J gene: TRBJ1-2
CDR3 protein: CASSLGTDNYGYTF
CDR3 DNA: TGCGCCAGCAGCTTGGGAACAGACAACTATGGCTACACCTTC

clone size: NA
V gene: TRBV5-4
D gene: TRBD2
J gene: TRBJ2-7
CDR3 protein: CASSRWGLAGVEQYF
CDR3 DNA: TGTGCCAGCAGCAGGTGGGGACTAGCGGGGGTCGAGCAGTACTTC

clone size: NA
V gene: TRBV27
D gene: NA
J gene: TRBJ2-7
CDR3 protein: CASNPYPQGSYEQYF
CDR3 DNA: TGTGCCAGCAATCCCTATCCCCAGGGCTCCTACGAGCAGTACTTC

clone size: NA
V gene: TRBV18
D gene: NA
J gene: TRBJ2-7
CDR3 protein: CASSRLEGRNEQYF
CDR3 DNA: TGTGCCAGCTCACGTCTCGAGGGAAGGAACGAGCAGTACTTC

clone size: once
V gene: TRBV19
D gene: TRBD1
J gene: TRBJ1-4
CDR3 protein: CASSSSDRGGTNEKLFF
CDR3 DNA: TGTGCCAGTAGTTCGTCGGACAGGGGGGGAACTAATGAAAAACTGTTTTTT

clone size: NA
V gene: TRBV18
D gene: NA
J gene: TRBJ1-5
CDR3 protein: CASSPGSGSNQPQHF
CDR3 DNA: TGTGCCAGCTCACCAGGATCGGGAAGCAATCAGCCCCAGCATTTT

clone size: NA
V gene: TRBV18
D gene: NA
J gene: TRBJ2-2
CDR3 protein: CASSPPFDRRTGELFF
CDR3 DNA: TGTGCCAGCTCACCCCCTTTCGACAGGCGCACCGGGGAGCTGTTTTTT

clone size: NA
V gene: TRBV6-9
D gene: TRBD1
J gene: TRBJ2-7
CDR3 protein: CASSYEGATIISYEQYF
CDR3 DNA: TGTGCCAGCAGTTATGAGGGGGCAACCATTATATCCTACGAGCAGTACTTC

clone size: NA
V gene: TRBV10-1
D gene: TRBD2
J gene: TRBJ2-5
CDR3 protein: CASSEALAGTQETQYF
CDR3 DNA: TGCGCCAGCAGTGAAGCATTAGCGGGGACCCAAGAGACCCAGTACTTC

clone size: once
V gene: TRBV7-2
D gene: TRBD2
J gene: TRBJ2-4
CDR3 protein: CASRLAGAPTGSIQYF
CDR3 DNA: TGTGCCAGCAGACTAGCGGGGGCCCCTACCGGGAGCATTCAGTACTTC

clone size: NA
V gene: TRBV5-1
D gene: NA
J gene: TRBJ2-7
CDR3 protein: CASTPALGAGSYEQYF
CDR3 DNA: TGCGCCAGCACCCCCGCACTGGGGGCCGGCTCCTACGAGCAGTACTTC

clone size: few
V gene: TRBV29-1
D gene: TRBD1
J gene: TRBJ2-2
CDR3 protein: CSVTGMSSTGELFF
CDR3 DNA: TGCAGCGTGACAGGGATGTCAAGCACCGGGGAGCTGTTTTTT

clone size: NA
V gene: TRBV6-1
D gene: NA
J gene: TRBJ2-7
CDR3 protein: CASTQGDLQYEQYF
CDR3 DNA: TGTGCCAGCACCCAGGGGGACTTGCAGTACGAGCAGTACTTC

clone size: few
V gene: TRBV18
D gene: NA
J gene: TRBJ1-2
CDR3 protein: CASSPPRVGQDYGYTF
CDR3 DNA: TGTGCCAGCTCACCACCGAGGGTAGGCCAGGACTATGGCTACACCTTC

clone size: NA
V gene: TRBV28
D gene: NA
J gene: TRBJ1-1
CDR3 protein: CASSLSLGRNTEAFF
CDR3 DNA: TGTGCCAGCAGTTTAAGTTTGGGGAGGAACACTGAAGCTTTCTTT

clone size: few
V gene: TRBV25-1
D gene: NA
J gene: TRBJ1-1
CDR3 protein: CASSASIGSYTEAFF
CDR3 DNA: TGTGCCAGCAGCGCTTCTATCGGGTCGTACACTGAAGCTTTCTTT

clone size: NA
V gene: TRBV7-9
D gene: TRBD2
J gene: TRBJ2-3
CDR3 protein: CASSFSGGTDTQYF
CDR3 DNA: TGTGCCAGCAGCTTTAGCGGGGGCACAGATACGCAGTATTTT

clone size: NA
V gene: TRBV5-1
D gene: TRBD1
J gene: TRBJ2-3
CDR3 protein: CASSFLGQGTDTQYF
CDR3 DNA: TGCGCCAGCAGCTTTTTGGGACAGGGCACAGATACGCAGTATTTT

clone size: NA
V gene: TRBV28
D gene: TRBD2
J gene: TRBJ2-1
CDR3 protein: CASSFAGGDNEQFF
CDR3 DNA: TGTGCCAGCAGTTTTGCGGGGGGCGACAATGAGCAGTTCTTC

clone size: NA
V gene: TRBV28
D gene: TRBD2
J gene: TRBJ2-7
CDR3 protein: CASNSPGGQGSYEQYF
CDR3 DNA: TGTGCCAGCAATTCCCCGGGGGGGCAGGGCTCCTACGAGCAGTACTTC

clone size: NA
V gene: TRBV2
D gene: TRBD1
J gene: TRBJ2-3
CDR3 protein: CASSTQGIDTQYF
CDR3 DNA: TGTGCCAGCAGTACACAGGGGATCGATACGCAGTATTTT

clone size: NA
V gene: TRBV5-1
D gene: TRBD2
J gene: TRBJ2-1
CDR3 protein: CASSSTSGGAVEQFF
CDR3 DNA: TGCGCCAGCAGTTCTACTAGCGGGGGGGCGGTGGAGCAGTTCTTC

clone size: NA
V gene: TRBV13
D gene: NA
J gene: TRBJ2-4
CDR3 protein: CASSSGVHRGDIQYF
CDR3 DNA: TGTGCCAGCAGTTCCGGCGTCCATAGGGGCGACATTCAGTACTTC

clone size: few
V gene: TRBV5-1
D gene: TRBD1
J gene: TRBJ2-1
CDR3 protein: CASSLGTGNYNEQFF
CDR3 DNA: TGCGCCAGCAGCTTGGGGACAGGGAACTACAATGAGCAGTTCTTC

clone size: NA
V gene: TRBV15
D gene: NA
J gene: TRBJ1-5
CDR3 protein: CATSTGTSNQPQHF
CDR3 DNA: TGTGCCACCAGTACAGGGACGAGCAATCAGCCCCAGCATTTT

clone size: once
V gene: TRBV10-1
D gene: NA
J gene: TRBJ1-5
CDR3 protein: CASSESSGLNQPQHF
CDR3 DNA: TGCGCCAGCAGTGAGTCGTCAGGCCTAAATCAGCCCCAGCATTTT

clone size: NA
V gene: TRBV18
D gene: NA
J gene: TRBJ1-1
CDR3 protein: CASSTKNTEAFF
CDR3 DNA: TGTGCCAGCTCAACAAAAAACACTGAAGCTTTCTTT

clone size: NA
V gene: TRBV4-1
D gene: NA
J gene: TRBJ1-5
CDR3 protein: CASSPSGNQPQHF
CDR3 DNA: TGCGCCAGCAGCCCCTCTGGCAATCAGCCCCAGCATTTT

clone size: once
V gene: TRBV7-8
D gene: NA
J gene: TRBJ2-7
CDR3 protein: CASSLGRGQPHEQYF
CDR3 DNA: TGTGCCAGCAGCTTGGGGCGGGGGCAACCCCACGAGCAGTACTTC

clone size: NA
V gene: TRBV2
D gene: TRBD2
J gene: TRBJ2-5
CDR3 protein: CASSDTGGGRETQYF
CDR3 DNA: TGTGCCAGCAGTGATACGGGGGGCGGGAGGGAGACCCAGTACTTC

clone size: NA
V gene: TRBV6-5
D gene: TRBD2
J gene: TRBJ2-1
CDR3 protein: CASSYGSSGYNEQFF
CDR3 DNA: TGTGCCAGCAGTTACGGTTCTAGCGGGTACAATGAGCAGTTCTTC

clone size: NA
V gene: TRBV5-1
D gene: TRBD2
J gene: TRBJ2-1
CDR3 protein: CASSLGRGGSNEQFF
CDR3 DNA: TGCGCCAGCAGCTTGGGGCGGGGGGGCTCCAATGAGCAGTTCTTC

clone size: NA
V gene: TRBV7-8
D gene: TRBD1
J gene: TRBJ2-5
CDR3 protein: CASRRGQAPQETQYF
CDR3 DNA: TGTGCCAGCAGAAGGGGACAGGCCCCCCAAGAGACCCAGTACTTC

clone size: once
V gene: TRBV5-1
D gene: TRBD2
J gene: TRBJ2-1
CDR3 protein: CASSPSGGAWNEQFF
CDR3 DNA: TGCGCCAGCAGCCCTAGCGGGGGGGCCTGGAATGAGCAGTTCTTC

clone size: NA
V gene: TRBV5-1
D gene: TRBD1
J gene: TRBJ2-6
CDR3 protein: CASSWDRVLSSGANVLTF
CDR3 DNA: TGCGCCAGCAGCTGGGACAGGGTTCTTAGCTCTGGGGCCAACGTCCTGACTTTC

clone size: NA
V gene: TRBV2
D gene: NA
J gene: TRBJ1-5
CDR3 protein: CASSQMGGNQPQHF
CDR3 DNA: TGTGCCAGCAGCCAAATGGGGGGTAATCAGCCCCAGCATTTT

clone size: NA
V gene: TRBV5-1
D gene: NA
J gene: TRBJ1-3
CDR3 protein: CASSVDYSGNTIYF
CDR3 DNA: TGCGCCAGCAGCGTAGATTACTCCGGAAACACCATATATTTT

clone size: NA
V gene: TRBV5-1
D gene: NA
J gene: TRBJ2-5
CDR3 protein: CASSLTTGTLQETQYF
CDR3 DNA: TGCGCCAGCAGCTTAACAACCGGGACACTTCAAGAGACCCAGTACTTC

clone size: few
V gene: TRBV2
D gene: NA
J gene: TRBJ1-6
CDR3 protein: CASSPQIPLHF
CDR3 DNA: TGTGCCAGCAGCCCACAGATACCCCTCCACTTT